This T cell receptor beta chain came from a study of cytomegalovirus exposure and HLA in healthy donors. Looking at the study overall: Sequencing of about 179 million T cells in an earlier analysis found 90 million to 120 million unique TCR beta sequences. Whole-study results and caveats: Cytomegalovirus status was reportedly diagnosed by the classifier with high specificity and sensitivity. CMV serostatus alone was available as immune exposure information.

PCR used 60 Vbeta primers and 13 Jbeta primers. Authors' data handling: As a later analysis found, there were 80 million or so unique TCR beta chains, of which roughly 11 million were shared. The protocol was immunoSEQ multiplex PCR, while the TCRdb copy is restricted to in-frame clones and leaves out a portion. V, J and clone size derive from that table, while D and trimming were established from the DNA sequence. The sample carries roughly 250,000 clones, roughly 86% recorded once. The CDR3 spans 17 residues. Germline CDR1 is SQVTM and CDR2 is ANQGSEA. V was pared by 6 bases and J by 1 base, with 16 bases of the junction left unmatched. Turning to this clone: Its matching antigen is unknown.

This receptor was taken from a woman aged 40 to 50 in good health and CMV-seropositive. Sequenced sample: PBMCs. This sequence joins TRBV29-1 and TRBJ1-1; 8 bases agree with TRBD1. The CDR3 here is CSVAPGQGQRGNTEAFF. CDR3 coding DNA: TGCAGCGTCGCCCCCGGACAGGGCCAACGAGGGAACACTGAAGCTTTCTTT.